One sample yielded the 24 T cell receptor beta chains listed below, sequenced in a study of Graves' ophthalmopathy and Graves' hyperthyroidism. Beta-chain TCR CDR3 regions were amplified from RNA transcripts. The first-round RT-PCR employed HTBI primers together with the Qiagen OneStep RT-PCR kit. A multiplex PCR was then performed as the second round. Using its own MiXCR run on the multiplex PCR reads, TCRdb lists one record per CDR3 protein. The sample records 300,000 or so distinct CDR3 sequences, 17% being singletons. The sequencing input was peripheral blood. Receptors originate from an adult man with Graves' ophthalmopathy.

This clonotype has a count of ten or more. The rearrangement uses TRBV12-3 or TRBV12-4 and TRBJ1-5; 9 bases agree with TRBD1. The CDR3 is 14 amino acids. With V trimmed by 6 bases and J by 5 bases, 5 bases remained unmatched. CDR3 bases: TGTGCCAGCAGCGGGGGACAGGGAGATCAGCCCCAGCATTTT. It codes for CASSGGQGDQPQHF.

The gene calls are TRBV12-3 or TRBV12-4 and TRBJ2-5; a weak D match, TRBD2 (5 bases). CDR3 length: 12 residues. Trimming removed 5 bases at V and 13 bases at J, with 17 bases between. The CDR3, as DNA: TGTGCCAGCAGTCTCTCTAGGGAGAAAGCGTACTTC. Residues: CASSLSREKAYF.

This clonotype was recorded at least ten times. The chain has TRBV5-4 and TRBJ2-5; D is perhaps TRBD1 or TRBD2 (5 bases each). This CDR3 contains 13 residues. Germline lookup yields CDR1 SGHNT and CDR2 YYREEE (reference sequence). Trimming cost V 4 bases and J 7 bases, with 14 bases left between them. The CDR3 loop is CASSPGTDSTQYF. CDR3 sequence (DNA): TGTGCCAGCAGCCCCGGGACCGATTCGACCCAGTACTTC.

Many counts were recorded for this clonotype. The CDR3, as DNA: TGTGCCAGCAGACGGGAACTGACAGGCATCAATCAGCCCCAGCATTTT. It encodes CASRRELTGINQPQHF. The chain has TRBV6-5 and TRBJ1-5; the D gene is possibly TRBD1 (6 bases). V lost 6 bases to trimming and J lost 3 bases, with 18 bases between them. Germline V gene lookup returns CDR1 MNHEY and CDR2 SVGAGI. The CDR3 extends over 16 amino acids.

This clonotype has a count of ten or more. The CDR3 DNA sequence: TGTGCCAGCAGAGAGACAGAGTACCAAGAGACCCAGTACTTC. It yields the protein CASRETEYQETQYF. The chain has TRBV7-8 and TRBJ2-5; D might be TRBD1 (5 bases). CDR1 is SGHVS, CDR2 FQNEAQ, per germline. Trimming stripped 6 bases from V and 0 bases from J, with 11 bases between. The CDR3 consists of 14 residues. The full variable domain, its missing parts supplied by reference TRBV7-8 and TRBJ2-5, is GAGVSQSPRYKVAKRGQDVALRCDPISGHVSLFWYQQALGQGPEFLTYFQNEAQLDKSGLPSDRFFAERPEGSVSTLKIQRTQQEDSAVYLCASRETEYQETQYFGPGTRLLVL.

There are many counts of this clonotype. This sequence joins TRBV6-1 and TRBJ2-2, with D tentatively TRBD1 or TRBD2 (6 bases each). Deletions cut 7 bases from V and 3 bases from J, with 15 bases between. Germline-derived CDR1 and CDR2 are MNHNS and SASEGT. This CDR3 is built from 15 residues. The CDR3 region is CASNPQGLDTGELFF. The CDR3 DNA follows: TGTGCCAGCAACCCACAGGGACTTGACACCGGGGAGCTGTTTTTT.

This clonotype appeared many times. V usage is TRBV5-1 and J usage is TRBJ2-7, with D unclear. V was shortened by 4 bases and J by 1 base, with 12 bases between the two germline ends. Germline V gives CDR1 SGHRS, CDR2 YFSETQ. This CDR3 is built from 14 residues. The CDR3 region has the DNA TGCGCCAGCAGCGGCGGACGTTTATCCTACGAGCAGTACTTC. It is translated as CASSGGRLSYEQYF. Looking up the rest from reference TRBV5-1 and TRBJ2-7 gives the full variable domain: KAGVTQTPRYLIKTRGQQVTLSCSPISGHRSVSWYQQTPGQGLQFLFEYFSETQRNKGNFPGRFSGRQFSNSRSEMNVSTLELGDSALYLCASSGGRLSYEQYFGPGTRLTVT.

This clonotype was counted ten times or more. The J gene is TRBJ2-2, the V gene TRBV12-3 or TRBV12-4, with a weak D call TRBD1 (6 bases). The germline V and J ends were trimmed by 5 bases and 3 bases, with 19 bases remaining between them. The CDR3 is 17 amino acids. CDR3 in amino acids: CASSAGFNRAYTGELFF. Here the CDR3 DNA reads TGTGCCAGCAGTGCCGGCTTCAACAGGGCGTACACCGGGGAGCTGTTTTTT.

This clonotype has at least ten counts. The V gene is TRBV12-3 or TRBV12-4, the J gene TRBJ2-7, with a weak D call TRBD2 (5 bases). The V gene lost 4 bases and the J gene lost 3 bases, with 10 bases spanning the gap. The CDR3 is 13 amino acids. The CDR3 DNA is TGTGCCAGCAGTTCGACTACCGACTACGAGCAGTACTTC. Its protein is CASSSTTDYEQYF.

This clonotype was seen at least ten times. DNA for the CDR3: TGTGCCTGGAGCGCCGGCCGAACTAACTATGGCTACACCTTC. It translates to CAWSAGRTNYGYTF. The gene calls are TRBV30 and TRBJ1-2; D gene uncertain. The CDR3 runs to 14 residues. V lost 3 bases and J lost 0, with 11 bases in between. Germline assignment: CDR1 GTSNPN and CDR2 SVGIG (reference sequence).

Ten or more counts support this clonotype. This rearrangement joins TRBV6-2 or TRBV6-3 to TRBJ1-1, with 9 bases lining up with TRBD1. The CDR3 is 15 residues long. Trimming removed 5 bases from V and 1 base from J; junction bases left unmatched: 5. CDR1 is MNHEY and CDR2 is SVGEGT in the germline V gene. The CDR3 sequence: CASSKQGAQNTEAFF. CDR3 DNA: TGTGCCAGCAGTAAACAGGGGGCTCAGAACACTGAAGCTTTCTTT.

This clonotype has a count of ten or more. This chain links TRBV12-3 or TRBV12-4 with TRBJ1-1, with D unresolved. V was trimmed by 5 bases and J by 4 bases, leaving 14 bases between them. This CDR3 comprises 14 residues. The CDR3 sequence: CASSPVGGSTEAFF. The CDR3, as DNA: TGTGCCAGCAGTCCCGTCGGTGGGAGCACTGAAGCTTTCTTT.

The genes are TRBV6-5 and TRBJ1-1, with TRBD1 matching 9 bases. The CDR3 has 15 residues. The V and J ends lost 5 bases and 4 bases, in that order; junction bases with no gene match: 8. CDR1 is MNHEY, CDR2 SVGAGI, per germline. CDR3 nucleotide sequence: TGTGCCAGCAGTAACAACAGGGGGCAGTTCACTGAAGCTTTCTTT. Its protein product is CASSNNRGQFTEAFF.

The genes are TRBV28 and TRBJ1-2; 7 bases are shared with TRBD1. This CDR3 has 15 residues. V lost 0 bases, J lost 5 bases, and 6 bases stayed unmatched. Germline V gene sequence: CDR1 MDHEN, CDR2 SYDVKM. CDR3 region: CASSLWGTAEYGYTF. The CDR3, as DNA: TGTGCCAGCAGTTTATGGGGGACAGCGGAATATGGCTACACCTTC.

This clonotype was observed many times. The V call is TRBV16, the J call TRBJ1-5, with D unclear. V lost 3 bases to trimming and J lost 0 bases, with 6 bases between them. The germline CDR1 and CDR2 sequences are KGHSY and FQNENV. This CDR3 comprises 14 residues. The CDR3, as DNA: TGTGCCAGCAGCCAGGACGGTAGCAATCAGCCCCAGCATTTT. Its translation: CASSQDGSNQPQHF.

This clonotype was seen only a few times. One end of the junction does not line up with germline, which may come from a read error. The chain links TRBV4-3 to TRBJ1-2; D remains unclear. Germline V gives CDR1 LGHNA, CDR2 YSLEER. CDR3 length equals 15 residues. This CDR3 is CVSSQVGSGNYGYTF. In nucleotides, the CDR3 is TGCGTCAGCAGCCAAGTCGGCTCGGGGAACTATGGCTACACCTTC.

This clonotype was observed at least ten times. The chain carries TRBV20-1 and TRBJ1-1; D is undetermined. Germline assignment: CDR1 DFQATT and CDR2 SNEGSKA (reference sequence). This CDR3 spans 14 amino acids. Trimming took off 6 bases at V and 6 bases at J, with 20 bases between the two ends. For the CDR3, the DNA is TGCAGTGCCGCTCATCCCCGTCGGCATGCTGAAGCTTTCTTT. Amino acid sequence: CSAAHPRRHAEAFF.

This clonotype was detected ten times or more. The chain is built from TRBV7-2 and TRBJ2-7; TRBD2 matches 12 bases. Trimming cost V 6 bases and J 3 bases; bases outside gene matches: 6. The CDR3 spans 15 residues. Germline V gives CDR1 SGHTA, CDR2 FQGNSA. The CDR3 DNA reads as TGTGCCAGCAGTTCTAGCGGGAGGGGCCACTACGAGCAGTACTTC. It translates to CASSSSGRGHYEQYF.

In this sample, this clonotype turned up many times. The chain combines TRBV6-5 with TRBJ2-5; 10 positions agree with TRBD1. Per germline, CDR1 MNHEY and CDR2 SVGAGI. With 4 bases clipped from V and 5 bases from J, the junction kept 7 bases outside the gene matches. This CDR3 region has 15 residues. The CDR3 nucleotides are TGTGCCAGCAGTTGGACAGGGGGAGCCCGGGAGACCCAGTACTTC. Protein product: CASSWTGGARETQYF.

This clonotype has at least ten counts. The chain carries TRBV9 and TRBJ1-1; TRBD1 is a possible D gene (5 bases). V shed 0 bases and J shed 2 bases, with 11 bases lying between them. CDR3 length: 15 amino acids. The germline gives CDR1 SGDLS, CDR2 YYNGEE. CDR3 bases: TGTGCCAGCAGCGTAGCAGGGCAGCCAAACACTGAAGCTTTCTTT. It is translated as CASSVAGQPNTEAFF.

This clonotype was detected ten times or more. The CDR3 DNA reads as TGTGCCAGCACTGGGGGGAGGATTAGTCAGGCTGAAGCTTTCTTT. Protein sequence: CASTGGRISQAEAFF. J is TRBJ1-1 and V is TRBV7-2; D perhaps matches TRBD1 (5 bases). Trimming removed 7 bases from V and 6 bases from J, with 21 bases in between. Germline CDR1 is SGHTA and CDR2 is FQGNSA. The CDR3 totals 15 residues. Full variable domain (missing parts from reference TRBV7-2 and TRBJ1-1): GAGVSQSPSNKVTEKGKDVELRCDPISGHTALYWYRQSLGQGLEFLIYFQGNSAPDKSGLPSDRFSAERTGGSVSTLTIQRTQQEDSAVYLCASTGGRISQAEAFFGQGTRLTVV.

At least ten counts were recorded for this clonotype. The gene calls are TRBV19 and TRBJ1-2, with D perhaps matching TRBD1 (5 bases). V shed 4 bases and J shed 4 bases, with 10 bases lying between them. The germline CDR1 and CDR2 sequences are LNHDA and SQIVND (reference sequence). The CDR3 is 13 residues long. The CDR3 sequence: CASSTTDSYGYTF. CDR3 nucleotide sequence: TGTGCCAGTAGTACCACTGACAGCTATGGCTACACCTTC.

This clonotype showed up many times. V and J are TRBV6-1 and TRBJ1-2; D may be TRBD1 (6 bases). The CDR3 runs 13 residues. V lost 6 bases, J lost 0 bases, and 8 bases lay in between. CDR1 is MNHNS and CDR2 is SASEGT in the germline V gene. Here the CDR3 DNA reads TGTGCCAGCAGACAGGGTTCTAACTATGGCTACACCTTC. It encodes CASRQGSNYGYTF.

Comment on this clonotype: A junction boundary mismatches the germline segment, possibly from a read error. The chain has TRBV20-1 and TRBJ2-5, with a possible D match to TRBD2 (5 bases). This CDR3 comprises 11 residues. CDR1 and CDR2 from the germline V gene are DFQATT and SNEGSKA (reference sequence). CDR3 sequence: CSARDWETQYF. In DNA, the CDR3 is TGCAGTGCTAGAGATTGGGAGACCCAGTATTTC.